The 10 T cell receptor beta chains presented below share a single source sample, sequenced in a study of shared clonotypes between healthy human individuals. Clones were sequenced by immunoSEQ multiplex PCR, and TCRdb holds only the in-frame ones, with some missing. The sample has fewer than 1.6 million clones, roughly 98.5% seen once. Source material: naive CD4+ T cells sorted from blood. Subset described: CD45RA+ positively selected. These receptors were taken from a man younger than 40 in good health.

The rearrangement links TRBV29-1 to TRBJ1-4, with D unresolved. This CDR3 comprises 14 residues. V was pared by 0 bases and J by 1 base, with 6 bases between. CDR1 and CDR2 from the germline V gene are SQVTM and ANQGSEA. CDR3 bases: TGCAGCGTTGAAGATCGGATAACTAATGAAAAACTGTTTTTT. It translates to CSVEDRITNEKLFF.

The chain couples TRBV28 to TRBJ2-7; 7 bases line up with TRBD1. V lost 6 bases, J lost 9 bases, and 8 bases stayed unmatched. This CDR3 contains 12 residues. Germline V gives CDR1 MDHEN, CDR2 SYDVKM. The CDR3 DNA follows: TGTGCCAGCAGGCCTTTAGGGGGCGTGCAGTACTTC. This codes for CASRPLGGVQYF.

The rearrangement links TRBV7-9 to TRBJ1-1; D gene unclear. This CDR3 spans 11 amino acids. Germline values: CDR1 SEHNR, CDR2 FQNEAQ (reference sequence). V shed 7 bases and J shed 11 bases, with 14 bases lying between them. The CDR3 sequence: CASTEWLGAFF. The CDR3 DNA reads TGTGCCAGCACCGAGTGGCTGGGGGCTTTCTTT.

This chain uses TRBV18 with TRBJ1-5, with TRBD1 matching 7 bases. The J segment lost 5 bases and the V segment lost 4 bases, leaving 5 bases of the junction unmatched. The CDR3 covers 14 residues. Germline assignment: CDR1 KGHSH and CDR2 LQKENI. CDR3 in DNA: TGTGCCAGCTCACGGACAGGACGAGATCAGCCCCAGCATTTT. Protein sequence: CASSRTGRDQPQHF.

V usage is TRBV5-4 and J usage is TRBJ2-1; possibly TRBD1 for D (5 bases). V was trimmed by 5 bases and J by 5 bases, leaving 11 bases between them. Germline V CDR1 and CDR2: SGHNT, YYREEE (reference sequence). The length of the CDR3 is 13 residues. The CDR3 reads CASRPRGHNEQFF. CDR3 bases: TGTGCCAGCAGGCCTAGGGGTCACAATGAGCAGTTCTTC.

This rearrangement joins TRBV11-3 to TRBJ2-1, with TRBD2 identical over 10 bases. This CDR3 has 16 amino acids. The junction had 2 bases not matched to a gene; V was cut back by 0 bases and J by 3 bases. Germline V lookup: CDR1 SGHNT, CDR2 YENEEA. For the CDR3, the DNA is TGTGCCAGCAGCTTAGACAGCGGGAGGGTCTACAATGAGCAGTTCTTC. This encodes CASSLDSGRVYNEQFF. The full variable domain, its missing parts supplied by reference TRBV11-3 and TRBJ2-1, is EAGVVQSPRYKIIEKKQPVAFWCNPISGHNTLYWYLQNLGQGPELLIRYENEEAVDDSQLPKDRFSAERLKGVDSTLKIQPAELGDSAVYLCASSLDSGRVYNEQFFGPGTRLTVL.

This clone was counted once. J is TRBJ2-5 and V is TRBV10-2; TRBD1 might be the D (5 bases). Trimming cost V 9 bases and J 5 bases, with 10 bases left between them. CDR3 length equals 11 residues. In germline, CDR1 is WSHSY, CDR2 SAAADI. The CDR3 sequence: CASMTAETQYF. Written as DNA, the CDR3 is TGCGCCAGTATGACAGCGGAGACCCAGTACTTC.

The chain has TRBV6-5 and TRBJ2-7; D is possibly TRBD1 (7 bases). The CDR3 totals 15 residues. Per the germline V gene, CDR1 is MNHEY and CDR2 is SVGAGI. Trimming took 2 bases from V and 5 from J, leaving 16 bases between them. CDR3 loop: CASSYDAAGGNEQYF. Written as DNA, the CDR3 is TGTGCCAGCAGTTACGACGCGGCAGGGGGGAACGAGCAGTACTTC.

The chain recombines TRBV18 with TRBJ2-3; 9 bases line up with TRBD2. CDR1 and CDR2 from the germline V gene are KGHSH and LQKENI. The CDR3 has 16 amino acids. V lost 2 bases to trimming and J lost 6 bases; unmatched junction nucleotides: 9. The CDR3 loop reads CASSPKQSGRMDTQYF. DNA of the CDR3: TGTGCCAGCTCACCAAAGCAAAGCGGGAGGATGGATACGCAGTATTTT.

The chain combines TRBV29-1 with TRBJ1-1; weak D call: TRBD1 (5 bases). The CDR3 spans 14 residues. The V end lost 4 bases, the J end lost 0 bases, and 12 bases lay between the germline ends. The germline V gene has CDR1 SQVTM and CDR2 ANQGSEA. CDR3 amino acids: CSVGKGRMNTEAFF. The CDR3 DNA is TGCAGCGTTGGTAAGGGGCGCATGAACACTGAAGCTTTCTTT.